The 22 T cell receptor beta chains below were found in one sample sequenced in a study of OX40 agonist ivuxolimab in advanced cancers. Clones were sequenced by immunoSEQ multiplex PCR, and TCRdb holds only the in-frame ones, with some missing. The sample yields about 120,000 clones, 80% to 90% seen once. Here the sequenced sample was CD4+ or CD8+ T cells sorted from blood, taken in a trial of the OX40 agonist ivuxolimab. The source of these receptors is an adult with an advanced solid tumor such as melanoma, head and neck, liver or kidney cancer.

This clone occurred a few times. The chain is built from TRBV2 and TRBJ1-5; possibly TRBD1 for D (5 bases). This CDR3 contains 19 residues. The germline V and J ends were trimmed by 0 bases and 6 bases, with 24 bases remaining between them. Germline loops: CDR1 SNHLY, CDR2 FYNNEI. The CDR3 is CASSEAGPNFGGAGQPQHF. CDR3 bases: TGTGCCAGCAGTGAAGCCGGGCCCAACTTCGGAGGGGCAGGTCAGCCCCAGCATTTT.

This sequence joins TRBV7-9 and TRBJ2-5; no clear D gene. The V gene's germline CDR1 is SEHNR and CDR2 FQNEAQ (reference sequence). V shed 4 bases and J shed 7 bases, with 22 bases lying between them. The CDR3 consists of 16 residues. The CDR3 sequence is CASSSPAVASWGTQYF. CDR3 sequence (DNA): TGTGCCAGCAGCTCACCGGCCGTCGCCTCCTGGGGGACCCAGTACTTC.

This chain uses TRBV5-1 with TRBJ2-4; TRBD2 matches at 10 bases. Germline V gene sequence: CDR1 SGHRS, CDR2 YFSETQ. CDR3 length: 19 residues. V shed 3 bases and J 6 bases; nucleotides not matched to a gene: 18. Here the CDR3 reads CASSSRPSGLAHSGNIQYF. CDR3 nucleotides: TGCGCCAGCAGCTCCCGGCCCTCGGGACTAGCGCACTCGGGAAACATTCAGTACTTC.

J is TRBJ1-2 and V is TRBV6-5; TRBD1 aligns across 10 bases. The V and J ends lost 2 bases and 4 bases, in that order; junction bases with no gene match: 7. This CDR3 is 16 amino acids long. CDR1 is MNHEY and CDR2 is SVGAGI in the germline V gene. The CDR3 region has the DNA TGTGCCAGCAGTTACACCCGGACAGGGGGGGGCTATGGCTACACCTTC. Its protein is CASSYTRTGGGYGYTF.

The chain recombines TRBV7-9 with TRBJ2-1; the D is unclear. The CDR3 is 13 amino acids. Deletions cut 6 bases from V and 5 bases from J, with 11 bases between. Germline V gives CDR1 SEHNR, CDR2 FQNEAQ (reference sequence). The CDR3 bases are TGTGCCAGCAGACGAGACGCCAACAATGAGCAGTTCTTC. Its protein product is CASRRDANNEQFF.

This rearrangement joins TRBV7-3 to TRBJ2-4; 12 nucleotides agree with TRBD1. Germline V CDR1 and CDR2: SGHTA, FQGTGA. Trimming cost V 4 bases and J 4 bases; bases outside gene matches: 5. CDR3 length: 16 amino acids. The CDR3 reads CASSSPGQGAKNIQYF. In DNA form, the CDR3 reads TGTGCCAGCAGCTCCCCGGGACAGGGGGCTAAAAACATTCAGTACTTC.

This chain uses TRBV30 with TRBJ1-2; D gene ambiguous. In germline, CDR1 is GTSNPN, CDR2 SVGIG (reference sequence). V was shortened by 0 bases and J by 5 bases, with 10 bases between the two germline ends. This CDR3 has 13 amino acids. Written as DNA, the CDR3 is TGTGCCTGGAGTGTAGAGGCAGATTATGGCTACACCTTC. As protein: CAWSVEADYGYTF.

The V and J genes are TRBV29-1 and TRBJ2-7; D call uncertain. V lost 3 bases to trimming and J lost 1 base, with 16 bases between them. The V gene's germline CDR1 is SQVTM and CDR2 ANQGSEA. CDR3 length equals 15 residues. This chain's CDR3 is CSVESQAGNSYEQYF. DNA of the CDR3: TGCAGCGTTGAGTCCCAGGCAGGAAATTCCTACGAGCAGTACTTC.

The chain joins TRBV2 to TRBJ1-1; a weak D match, TRBD1 (5 bases). Germline V gene lookup returns CDR1 SNHLY and CDR2 FYNNEI. V gave up 4 bases and J gave up 12 bases, with 12 bases separating them. This CDR3 is built from 11 residues. Here the CDR3 DNA reads TGTGCCAGCAGTGTGGTAGGGGCGACTTTCTTT. Protein: CASSVVGATFF.

The chain uses TRBV7-2 and TRBJ2-1; possibly TRBD1 or TRBD2 for D (5 bases each). This CDR3 is 15 amino acids long. V lost 5 bases and J 3 bases, leaving 14 bases between the germline ends. The germline V gene has CDR1 SGHTA and CDR2 FQGNSA. The CDR3 protein is CASSPGTYDYNEQFF. CDR3 bases: TGTGCCAGCAGCCCCGGGACGTACGACTACAATGAGCAGTTCTTC.

The rearrangement joins TRBV18 to TRBJ1-3; TRBD1 is a possible D gene (6 bases). The V gene's germline CDR1 is KGHSH and CDR2 LQKENI. The ends were cut back, 2 bases at V and 1 base at J, with 12 bases in the middle. The CDR3 spans 16 residues. Written as DNA, the CDR3 is TGTGCCAGCTCACCAAGGGGGACGAGATCTGGAAACACCATATATTTT. It yields the protein CASSPRGTRSGNTIYF.

The chain has TRBV10-2 and TRBJ1-1; D gene uncertain. The CDR3 has 15 amino acids. V was cut by 6 bases and J by 0 bases, with 14 bases left in between. The V gene's germline CDR1 is WSHSY and CDR2 SAAADI. CDR3 nucleotide sequence: TGCGCCAGCAGGGGGATGGGTCTCATGAACACTGAAGCTTTCTTT. This sequence encodes CASRGMGLMNTEAFF.

V usage is TRBV10-3 and J usage is TRBJ1-2, with D tentatively TRBD1 (6 bases). This CDR3 has 15 amino acids. The ends were cut back, 6 bases at V and 4 bases at J, with 18 bases in the middle. CDR1 is ENHRY and CDR2 is SYGVKD in the germline V gene. CDR3 loop: CAISGDRSEGYGYTF. The CDR3 DNA is TGTGCCATCAGCGGTGACAGGTCTGAGGGCTATGGCTACACCTTC.

This clone was seen just once. This chain connects TRBV28 to TRBJ2-2; 7 nucleotides align to TRBD2. The CDR3 loop spans 15 amino acids. V shed 3 bases, J shed 3 bases, and the junction held 4 bases outside the gene matches. Germline V lookup: CDR1 MDHEN, CDR2 SYDVKM. Here the CDR3 DNA reads TGTGCCAGCAGTTTTCATGGACTAGACACCGGGGAGCTGTTTTTT. Translation gives CASSFHGLDTGELFF. Drawing the rest from reference TRBV28 and TRBJ2-2, the complete variable domain is DVKVTQSSRYLVKRTGEKVFLECVQDMDHENMFWYRQDPGLGLRLIYFSYDVKMKEKGDIPEGYSVSREKKERFSLILESASTNQTSMYLCASSFHGLDTGELFFGEGSRLTVL.

The rearrangement joins TRBV7-2 to TRBJ1-1; possibly TRBD1 for D (5 bases). V lost 4 bases, J lost 4 bases, and 19 bases lay in between. The CDR3 has 16 residues. The V gene's germline CDR1 is SGHTA and CDR2 FQGNSA. CDR3 protein: CASSSPGEGISTEAFF. CDR3 sequence (DNA): TGTGCCAGCAGCTCCCCTGGAGAGGGGATCAGCACTGAAGCTTTCTTT. Drawing the rest from reference TRBV7-2 and TRBJ1-1, the complete variable domain is GAGVSQSPSNKVTEKGKDVELRCDPISGHTALYWYRQSLGQGLEFLIYFQGNSAPDKSGLPSDRFSAERTGGSVSTLTIQRTQQEDSAVYLCASSSPGEGISTEAFFGQGTRLTVV.

This chain connects TRBV27 to TRBJ1-1; D not certain. CDR3 length: 14 residues. V was cut by 3 bases and J by 5 bases, with 13 bases left in between. Germline V gene data show CDR1 as MNHEY and CDR2 as SMNVEV (reference sequence). This CDR3 reads CASSFSTVRTEAFF. In nucleotides, the CDR3 is TGTGCCAGCAGTTTTTCGACCGTTAGGACTGAAGCTTTCTTT.

The gene calls are TRBV7-9 and TRBJ1-6; possibly TRBD1 for D (5 bases). Trimming took 5 bases from V and 10 from J, leaving 18 bases between them. Germline V gene data show CDR1 as SEHNR and CDR2 as FQNEAQ (reference sequence). The CDR3 has 15 residues. The CDR3 here is CASSIMGVLGSPLHF. In nucleotides, the CDR3 is TGTGCCAGCAGCATAATGGGGGTTTTGGGATCACCCCTCCACTTT.

The rearrangement joins TRBV19 to TRBJ2-3; D unresolved. Trimming took off 5 bases at V and 4 bases at J, with 4 bases between the two ends. Per the germline V gene, CDR1 is LNHDA and CDR2 is SQIVND (reference sequence). The CDR3 extends over 11 amino acids. CDR3 residues: CASSEADTQYF. In DNA form, the CDR3 reads TGTGCCAGTAGTGAGGCAGATACGCAGTATTTT.

The rearrangement uses TRBV11-2 and TRBJ2-2, with 8 bases matching TRBD2. J gave up 6 bases and V 7 bases, and 7 bases lay outside the gene matches. Germline CDR1 SGHAT, CDR2 FQNNGV. CDR3 length: 14 residues. The DNA of the CDR3 is TGTGCCAGCACCCAGGCTAGCGGGTCCGGGGAGCTGTTTTTT. This gives the protein CASTQASGSGELFF.

The J gene is TRBJ2-3, the V gene TRBV9; no firm D call. The CDR3 runs 14 residues. Trimming cost V 3 bases and J 3 bases, with 11 bases left between them. Per the germline V gene, CDR1 is SGDLS and CDR2 is YYNGEE. CDR3 sequence reads: CASSAQMGTDTQYF. The CDR3 DNA follows: TGTGCCAGCAGCGCCCAGATGGGGACAGATACGCAGTATTTT.

V gene TRBV7-7 combines with J gene TRBJ2-5, with TRBD2 matching over 8 bases. The J segment lost 4 bases and the V segment lost 6 bases, leaving 10 bases of the junction unmatched. Per the germline V gene, CDR1 is SSHAT and CDR2 is FNYEAQ (reference sequence). The CDR3 is 15 amino acids. The CDR3 spells CASSMSGLEAETQYF. In nucleotides, the CDR3 is TGTGCCAGCAGTATGTCGGGACTAGAAGCAGAGACCCAGTACTTC.

V gene TRBV6-5 combines with J gene TRBJ1-6, with 7 bases lining up with TRBD1. This CDR3 has 15 residues. Germline lookup yields CDR1 MNHEY and CDR2 SVGAGI. V shed 7 bases, J shed 8 bases, and the junction held 11 bases outside the gene matches. Here the CDR3 reads CASKPPGQTYSPLHF. CDR3 sequence (DNA): TGTGCCAGCAAACCCCCGGGACAGACCTATTCACCCCTCCACTTT.